This TCR beta chain was identified in a study of CXCR3-negative and CXCR3-positive naive CD8 T cells. Worth noting for this clonotype: Its antigen is not identified.

This CDR3 region has 14 residues. Germline V gene lookup returns CDR1 SNHLY and CDR2 FYNNEI. TRB cDNA libraries were made by UMI-labeled 5' RACE. For each CDR3 protein, TCRdb gives one entry from its re-call of the 5' RACE reads, without DNA. The sample includes about 50,000 distinct CDR3 sequences. Overall study results and limits: Most assays used freshly isolated PBMCs, as cryopreservation partially reduced CXCR3. High diversity, comparable across both naive subsets, contrasted with much lower diversity in memory CD8+ cells. Comparison of naive cells showed more hydrophobic TRB CDR3s in CXCR3-positive than in CXCR3-negative naive cells.

CD45RO-CCR7+CD27+CD95- characterized naive CD8+ T cells. The TCR sequence derives from a human donor in good health. Some clones in this sample may be carry-over from other donors' samples. This rearrangement joins TRBV2 to TRBJ2-1. The material sequenced was naive CXCR3+ CD8+ T cells from blood. Regarding subset: CD45RO-CCR7+CD27+CD95- naive CD8+ T cells expressing CXCR3 (TNR3+). This CDR3 is CASSADSSYNEQFF.